The present T cell receptor (beta chain) was sequenced within a study of early T cells in non-severe SARS-CoV-2 infection. About the research overall: With bulk RNA from unsorted whole blood as input, sequencing yielded unpaired chains.

V was cut by 5 bases and J by 1 base, with 11 bases left in between. The CDR3 contains 14 residues. Looked up from germline, CDR1 is SGHNT and CDR2 is YENEEA. The protocol attached unique molecular identifiers to individual cDNA molecules. TCRdb reprocessed the 5' RACE reads via MiXCR and lists one record per CDR3 protein. The table includes about 60,000 distinct CDR3 sequences, around 6% detected once. This clonotype was detected ten times or more. The material sequenced was whole blood. This chain links TRBV11-3 with TRBJ1-1; D might be TRBD1 (5 bases). This clonotype originated in an adult who was a healthcare worker with PCR-confirmed SARS-CoV-2 infection or an uninfected control (not recorded which). CDR3 sequence: CASSPTGPNTEAFF. The DNA of the CDR3 is TGTGCCAGCAGCCCGACGGGGCCGAACACTGAAGCTTTCTTT.